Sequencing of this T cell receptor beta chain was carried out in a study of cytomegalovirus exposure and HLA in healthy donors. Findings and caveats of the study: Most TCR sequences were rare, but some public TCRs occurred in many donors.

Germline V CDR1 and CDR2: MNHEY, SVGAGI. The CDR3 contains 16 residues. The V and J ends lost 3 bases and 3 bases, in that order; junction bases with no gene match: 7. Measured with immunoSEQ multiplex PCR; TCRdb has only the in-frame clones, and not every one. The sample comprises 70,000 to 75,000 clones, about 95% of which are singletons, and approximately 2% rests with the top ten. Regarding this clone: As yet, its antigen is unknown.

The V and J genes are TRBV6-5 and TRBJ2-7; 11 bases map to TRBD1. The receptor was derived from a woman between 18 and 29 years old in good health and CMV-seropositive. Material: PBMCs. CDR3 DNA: TGTGCCAGCAGTTATAAGGGCGGGACAGGGGGCTACGAGCAGTACTTC. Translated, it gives CASSYKGGTGGYEQYF.